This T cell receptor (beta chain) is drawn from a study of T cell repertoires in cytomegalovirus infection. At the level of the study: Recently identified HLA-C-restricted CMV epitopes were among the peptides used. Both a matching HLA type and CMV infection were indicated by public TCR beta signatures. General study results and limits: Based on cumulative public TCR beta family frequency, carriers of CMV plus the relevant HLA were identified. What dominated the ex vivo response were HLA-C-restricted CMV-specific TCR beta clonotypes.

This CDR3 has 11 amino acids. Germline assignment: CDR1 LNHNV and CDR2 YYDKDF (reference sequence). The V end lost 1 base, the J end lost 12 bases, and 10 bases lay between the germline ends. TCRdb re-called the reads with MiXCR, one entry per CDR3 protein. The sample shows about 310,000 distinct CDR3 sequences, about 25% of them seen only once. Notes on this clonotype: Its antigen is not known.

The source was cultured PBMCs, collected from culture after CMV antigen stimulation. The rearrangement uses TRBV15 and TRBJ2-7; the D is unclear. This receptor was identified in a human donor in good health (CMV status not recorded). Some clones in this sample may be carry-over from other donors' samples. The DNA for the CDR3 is TGTGCCACCAGCAGAGGGGCAGGTCTGTACTTC. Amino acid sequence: CATSRGAGLYF.